The source of this TCR beta chain is a study of CD8 T cells in Susac syndrome. The authors reverse transcribed roughly 0.5 to 1 ug RNA with random hexamers. TCRdb fed the immunoSEQ multiplex PCR reads into MiXCR, producing one record per CDR3 protein. Of 70,000 to 100,000 distinct CDR3 sequences in the sample, about 95% were seen once. This CDR3 is built from 14 residues. Germline CDR1 SEHNR, CDR2 FQNEAQ (reference sequence). V was shortened by 5 bases and J by 1 base, with 11 bases between the two germline ends. General study results and limits: Peak Susac CD8+ clonal expansion was seen in TEMRA cells and active patients. Total CD8+ and CD8+ TEMRA repertoires contained roughly 17 and five Susac-specific public clones, respectively.

CD8+ and CD4+ blood T cells underwent TCR beta sequencing. Notes on this clonotype: Its antigen is unknown.

The specimen was CD8+ T cells from PBMCs. The chain employs TRBV7-9 and TRBJ1-1; a weak D match, TRBD1 (6 bases). The sequence derives from a human donor with Susac syndrome. This chain's CDR3 is CASSLDRPNTEAFF. The CDR3 coding sequence is TGTGCCAGCAGCCTGGACAGACCGAACACTGAAGCTTTCTTT.